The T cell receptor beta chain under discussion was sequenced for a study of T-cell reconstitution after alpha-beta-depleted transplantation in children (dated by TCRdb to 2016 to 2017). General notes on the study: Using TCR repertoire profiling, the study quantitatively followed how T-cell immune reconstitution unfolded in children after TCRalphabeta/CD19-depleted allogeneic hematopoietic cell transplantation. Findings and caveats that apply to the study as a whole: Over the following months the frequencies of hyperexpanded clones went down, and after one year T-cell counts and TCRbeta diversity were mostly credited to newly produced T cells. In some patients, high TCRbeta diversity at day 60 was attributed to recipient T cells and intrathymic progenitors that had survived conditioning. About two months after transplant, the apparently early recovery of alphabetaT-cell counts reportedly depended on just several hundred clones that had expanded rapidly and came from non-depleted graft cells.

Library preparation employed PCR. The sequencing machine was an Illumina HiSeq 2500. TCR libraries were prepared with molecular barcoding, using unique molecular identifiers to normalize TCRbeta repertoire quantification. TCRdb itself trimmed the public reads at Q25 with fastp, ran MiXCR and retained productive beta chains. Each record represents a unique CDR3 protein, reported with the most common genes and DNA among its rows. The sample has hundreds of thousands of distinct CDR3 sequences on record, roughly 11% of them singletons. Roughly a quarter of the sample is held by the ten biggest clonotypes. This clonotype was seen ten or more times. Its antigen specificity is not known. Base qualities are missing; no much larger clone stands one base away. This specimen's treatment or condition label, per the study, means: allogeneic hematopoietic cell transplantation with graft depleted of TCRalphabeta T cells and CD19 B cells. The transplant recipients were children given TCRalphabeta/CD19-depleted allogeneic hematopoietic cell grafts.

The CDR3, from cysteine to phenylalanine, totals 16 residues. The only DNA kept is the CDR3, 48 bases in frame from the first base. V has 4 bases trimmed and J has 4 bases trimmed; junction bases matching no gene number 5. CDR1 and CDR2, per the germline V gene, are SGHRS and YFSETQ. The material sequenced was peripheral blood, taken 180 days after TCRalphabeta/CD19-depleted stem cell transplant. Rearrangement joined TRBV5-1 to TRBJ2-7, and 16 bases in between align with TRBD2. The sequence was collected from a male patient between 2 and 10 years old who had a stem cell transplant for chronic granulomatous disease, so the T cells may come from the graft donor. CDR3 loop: CASSRGLAGGPYEQYF. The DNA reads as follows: TGCGCCAGCAGCCGGGGACTAGCGGGAGGGCCGTACGAGCAGTACTTC.